This T cell receptor beta chain is from a study of metastatic and nonmetastatic thyroid tumors. Study summary: For malignant and benign thyroid patients, tumor or nodule tissue and blood were the sources whose repertoires were compared. Study-wide results and caveats: Significantly higher TCR beta diversity was reportedly seen in malignant thyroid tumors than benign nodules, in blood and tumor.

Authors' analysis steps: Variation in CDR3 across clinicopathological groups served as the basis for constructing a distant-metastasis classifier in papillary thyroid cancer. Via MiXCR, TCRdb re-called the PCR reads. TCRdb's processing, not the authors', yielded these V and J calls. The repertoire holds around 37,000 clones, with about 20% as singletons. This clone was seen more than once but under ten times. Its specificity is unknown. Each patient came to thyroid surgery without any prior treatment (of any kind). This receptor was obtained from a female donor with papillary thyroid cancer or a benign thyroid nodule (not recorded which). Some clones in this sample may be carry-over from other donors' samples. Sample: blood.

The CDR3 DNA is TGTGCCAGCATAAAGTCTGCTCGCCAAGATTCACCCCTCCACTTT. Encoded protein: CASIKSARQDSPLHF. The rearrangement joins TRBV6-1 to TRBJ1-6; D remains ambiguous. Between the trimmed V and J ends, which lost 7 bases and 8 bases, there was a span of 18 bases. The germline CDR1 and CDR2 sequences are MNHNS and SASEGT. The length of the CDR3 is 15 residues.